This T cell receptor beta chain was profiled in a study of long-term antiretroviral therapy in people with HIV. General observations from the study: Following ART, diversity rose but still fell short of transplant donor controls.

Sequencing used immunoSEQ v3.0 at survey level. Data came from immunoSEQ multiplex PCR; TCRdb stores just in-frame clones and leaves some out. Of approximately 26,000 clones in the sample, 80% to 85% were seen once. About this clone: Its antigen is not identified.

V lost 2 bases and J lost 0, with 11 bases in between. Germline lookup yields CDR1 WNHNN and CDR2 SYGVQD (reference sequence). The CDR3 contains 15 residues. The sequence was collected from a man aged 18 to 29 with HIV. The chain uses TRBV10-1 and TRBJ2-7; the D gene is possibly TRBD2 (5 bases). This material consisted of unsorted PBMCs, taken 0.4 years after starting antiretroviral therapy. The CDR3 DNA reads TGCGCCAGCAGTGAGGGGCTGGGAGACTCCTACGAGCAGTACTTC. Its protein is CASSEGLGDSYEQYF.